Following are 3 T cell receptor beta chains from one sample sequenced in a study of CXCR3-negative and CXCR3-positive naive CD8 T cells (dated by TCRdb to between 2018 and 2021). Sequencing took place on a NextSeq 550. The Human TCR Profiling Kit (MiLaboratory) was used to make UMI-labeled 5' RACE TRB cDNA libraries. TCRdb reprocessed the raw reads; every CDR3 protein sequence is a single record, and DNA is not supplied. The sample table on file contains under 150,000 distinct CDR3 sequences. The biggest ten clones account for about 0.62% of the sample. No antigen has been assigned to these receptors. The research as a whole found: TRB CDR3s from CXCR3-positive naive cells showed higher hydrophobicity (lower Kidera factor 4), lower energy, and higher strength and volume indices than CXCR3-negative naive cells.

Sequencing was done on a sample of naive CXCR3+ CD8+ T cells from blood. Sample cell subset or site, as interpreted from the label and publication: CD45RO-CCR7+CD27+CD95- naive CD8+ T cells expressing CXCR3 (TNR3+). The source of these receptors is a human donor in good health. Some clones in this sample may be carry-over from other donors' samples.

The chain recombines TRBV25-1 with TRBJ2-1; the TCRdb D gene call, TRBD2, has no DNA to confirm it. CDR3 length: 13 amino acids. CDR1 and CDR2 from the germline V gene are MGHDK and SYGVNS. The CDR3 loop is CASRPGGYNEQFF.

CDR3 residues: CSVGKRGRMTGELFF. The genes are TRBV20-1 and TRBJ2-2; TCRdb's D call of TRBD1 is untestable without DNA. CDR1 is DFQATT, CDR2 SNEGSKA, per germline (reference sequence). This CDR3 has 15 amino acids.

The chain joins TRBV5-6 to TRBJ2-2; TCRdb's assignment of TRBD1 cannot be checked, as there is no DNA. The CDR3 is 16 residues long. In germline, CDR1 is SGHDT, CDR2 YYEEEE. The CDR3 reads CASSFGIQGGTGELFF.